The 21 T cell receptor beta chains below were found in one sample sequenced in a study of T cells in Graves' hyperthyroidism and ophthalmopathy. RNA transcripts yielded amplified TCR beta CDR3 regions. The HTBI set primed first-round TCR CDR3 RT-PCR. TCRdb reanalysed the multiplex PCR reads using MiXCR and keeps one entry per CDR3 protein. The table has 450,000 to 650,000 distinct CDR3 sequences, more than 15% seen once. Sequencing input: blood. The receptors originated from a woman under 30 with Graves' ophthalmopathy.

This clonotype was found many times. V is TRBV30 and J is TRBJ1-1, with D hard to call. Trimming removed 2 bases at V and 0 bases at J, with 10 bases between. Looked up from germline, CDR1 is GTSNPN and CDR2 is SVGIG (reference sequence). The length of the CDR3 is 14 residues. CDR3 sequence (DNA): TGTGCCTGGAGTTTCGACGGAATGAACACTGAAGCTTTCTTT. Translation: CAWSFDGMNTEAFF. Variable domain in full (rest from reference TRBV30 and TRBJ1-1): SQTIHQWPATLVQPVGSPLSLECTVEGTSNPNLYWYRQAAGRGLQLLFYSVGIGQISSEVPQNLSASRPQDRQFILSSKKLLLSDSGFYLCAWSFDGMNTEAFFGQGTRLTVV.

This CDR3 is CSVEDTGVSYEQYF. Written as DNA, the CDR3 is TGCAGCGTTGAAGATACAGGGGTTTCCTACGAGCAGTACTTC. This chain links TRBV29-1 with TRBJ2-7, with 7 bases lining up with TRBD1. The trim removed 0 bases at V and 1 base at J, leaving 3 bases unmatched. The CDR3 consists of 14 residues. CDR1 SQVTM and CDR2 ANQGSEA come from the germline V gene.

The table lists this clonotype with a few counts. The V gene is TRBV5-8, the J gene TRBJ2-5; tentatively, D is TRBD2 (5 bases). The V gene's germline CDR1 is SGHTS and CDR2 YDEGEE. V was cut by 0 bases and J by 4 bases, with 16 bases left in between. The CDR3 covers 16 residues. The CDR3 DNA reads TGTGCCAGCAGCTTGGGACAAGCCCGGAGCGGAGAGACCCAGTACTTC. Amino acid sequence: CASSLGQARSGETQYF.

The V call is TRBV5-1, the J call TRBJ2-3; tentative D call: TRBD2 (5 bases). CDR3 size: 13 residues. Per germline, CDR1 SGHRS and CDR2 YFSETQ. The germline V and J ends were trimmed by 4 bases and 3 bases, with 9 bases remaining between them. CDR3 residues: CASSPRRTDTQYF. DNA for the CDR3: TGCGCCAGCAGCCCCAGGAGGACAGATACGCAGTATTTT.

This clonotype appeared many times. J is TRBJ2-2 and V is TRBV20-1; 9 bases align to TRBD1. J gave up 1 base and V 6 bases, and 6 bases lay outside the gene matches. Germline V gene sequence: CDR1 DFQATT, CDR2 SNEGSKA (reference sequence). This CDR3 contains 15 residues. The DNA for the CDR3 is TGCAGTGCACCGGGGGGACAGGGGAACACCGGGGAGCTGTTTTTT. Translating gives CSAPGGQGNTGELFF.

This clonotype was observed many times. The J gene is TRBJ1-6, the V gene TRBV3-1; TRBD1 matches at 7 bases. Trimming at V came to 6 bases and at J to 13 bases, leaving 12 bases not matched to a gene. CDR3 length: 14 residues. Per germline, CDR1 LGHDT and CDR2 YNNKEL (reference sequence). CDR3: CASRRTGLMWPLHF. The CDR3 nucleotides read TGTGCCAGCAGACGGACAGGACTAATGTGGCCCCTCCACTTT.

In this sample, this clonotype turned up a few times. The rearrangement uses TRBV27 and TRBJ2-1; D is unresolved. Germline CDR1 and CDR2: MNHEY and SMNVEV (reference sequence). The CDR3 length is 14 residues. Trimming left V 10 bases short and J 0 bases short, with 13 bases between. CDR3 bases: TGTGCCACCCAGTCCTGGGGCTCCTACAATGAGCAGTTCTTC. It is translated as CATQSWGSYNEQFF.

This sequence joins TRBV27 and TRBJ2-7; either TRBD1 or TRBD2 may supply D (5 bases each). V was pared by 4 bases and J by 3 bases, with 16 bases between. The germline V gene has CDR1 MNHEY and CDR2 SMNVEV (reference sequence). The CDR3 sequence is 15 residues long. CDR3 amino acids: CASSYRDGGVYEQYF. The CDR3 DNA reads as TGTGCCAGCAGTTACCGGGACGGCGGCGTCTACGAGCAGTACTTC.

This clonotype was recorded at least ten times. The CDR3 here is CASSQDLSGGDNEQFF. The CDR3 nucleotides read TGTGCCAGCAGCCAAGATTTAAGCGGGGGGGACAATGAGCAGTTCTTC. The V and J genes are TRBV3-1 and TRBJ2-1; 10 bases are shared with TRBD2. The junction had 4 bases not matched to a gene; V was cut back by 0 bases and J by 5 bases. Germline CDR1 reads LGHDT; CDR2 reads YNNKEL (reference sequence). CDR3 length: 16 amino acids.

Many counts were recorded for this clonotype. The V gene is TRBV5-6, the J gene TRBJ2-3; 7 bases are shared with TRBD2. The junction had 7 bases not matched to a gene; V was cut back by 2 bases and J by 4 bases. The germline gives CDR1 SGHDT, CDR2 YYEEEE. This CDR3 contains 15 residues. The CDR3 DNA sequence: TGTGCCAGCAGCTTCCGACGGACTAGATCAGATACGCAGTATTTT. Translation gives CASSFRRTRSDTQYF.

The J gene is TRBJ1-1, the V gene TRBV3-1; TRBD1 aligns across 7 bases. V was clipped by 10 bases and J by 4 bases; unmatched bases: 15. Germline V gene data show CDR1 as LGHDT and CDR2 as YNNKEL (reference sequence). The CDR3 has 15 residues. CDR3 sequence: CATGGETGVGTEAFF. The CDR3 DNA reads TGTGCCACCGGAGGCGAAACAGGGGTGGGCACTGAAGCTTTCTTT.

V gene TRBV5-1 combines with J gene TRBJ2-7; TRBD1 is a possible D gene (7 bases). The end of the DNA is better explained by TRBJ2-1, so the J call may be wrong. This CDR3 region has 15 residues. The germline V gene has CDR1 SGHRS and CDR2 YFSETQ. CDR3: CASSLTGEEAYEQFF. DNA for the CDR3: TGCGCCAGCAGCCTTACAGGGGAGGAAGCCTACGAGCAGTTCTTC.

This clonotype came up many times. The rearrangement uses TRBV27 and TRBJ2-7; 7 nucleotides match TRBD1. This CDR3 has 13 residues. Germline assignment: CDR1 MNHEY and CDR2 SMNVEV (reference sequence). J gave up 4 bases and V 6 bases, and 6 bases lay outside the gene matches. The CDR3 DNA reads as TGTGCCAGCAGGGCGACAGGGTATTACGAGCAGTACTTC. It encodes CASRATGYYEQYF.

A single count supports this clonotype. The chain recombines TRBV7-2 with TRBJ1-6; 7 bases are a match to TRBD1. V shed 5 bases and J 0 bases; nucleotides not matched to a gene: 7. CDR1 and CDR2 from the germline V gene are SGHTA and FQGNSA. The CDR3 runs 17 residues. The CDR3 is CASSRGTASSYNSPLHF. As DNA, the CDR3 is TGTGCCAGCAGCCGCGGGACAGCGAGCTCCTATAATTCACCCCTCCACTTT.

The chain recombines TRBV27 with TRBJ1-3, with D possibly TRBD1 on 6 matching bases. V dropped 6 bases and J dropped 0 bases, with 12 bases sitting between them. Per germline, CDR1 MNHEY and CDR2 SMNVEV (reference sequence). The CDR3 consists of 15 residues. The CDR3 region has the DNA TGTGCCAGCAGCAATACAGGGTCCTCTGGAAACACCATATATTTT. It yields the protein CASSNTGSSGNTIYF.

This clonotype was observed many times. The chain joins TRBV3-1 to TRBJ1-1, with D possibly being TRBD1 (6 bases). Trimming removed 1 base at V and 5 bases at J, with 17 bases between. The CDR3 runs to 16 residues. The germline V gene encodes CDR1 LGHDT and CDR2 YNNKEL (reference sequence). CDR3 sequence (DNA): TGTGCCAGCAGCCAAGGTCTGGGGGCAAGGGAGACTGAAGCTTTCTTT. This encodes CASSQGLGARETEAFF.

This clonotype turned up a few times. The J gene is TRBJ1-2, the V gene TRBV9, with 10 bases fitting TRBD1. The V segment lost 0 bases and the J segment 7 bases; nucleotides outside the gene matches: 3. The length of the CDR3 is 14 residues. The germline V gene encodes CDR1 SGDLS and CDR2 YYNGEE. This CDR3 is CASSVGGTGVGYTF. The CDR3 DNA sequence: TGTGCCAGCAGCGTAGGGGGGACAGGGGTTGGCTACACCTTC.

The genes are TRBV19 and TRBJ1-1; D may be TRBD1 (6 bases). Germline V gene sequence: CDR1 LNHDA, CDR2 SQIVND (reference sequence). The CDR3 has 13 residues. V gave up 7 bases and J gave up 3 bases, with 12 bases separating them. The CDR3 DNA reads as TGTGCCAGTACCTCGACAGGCTACACTGAAGCTTTCTTT. It encodes CASTSTGYTEAFF.

This clonotype was recorded a few times. This sequence joins TRBV28 and TRBJ2-7; D is perhaps TRBD1 (5 bases). This CDR3 comprises 15 residues. V was shortened by 3 bases and J by 3 bases, with 15 bases between the two germline ends. Germline values: CDR1 MDHEN, CDR2 SYDVKM. CDR3 sequence: CASSFPNRIDYEQYF. The CDR3, as DNA: TGTGCCAGCAGTTTTCCGAACAGGATAGACTACGAGCAGTACTTC.

V and J are TRBV7-6 and TRBJ1-6; a possible D gene is TRBD1 (6 bases). V shed 4 bases and J shed 6 bases, with 13 bases lying between them. Per germline, CDR1 SGHVS and CDR2 FNYEAQ. The CDR3 is 15 residues long. CDR3 loop: CASSSRPDSNSPLHF. CDR3 sequence (DNA): TGTGCCAGCAGCTCGCGGCCGGACAGTAATTCACCCCTCCACTTT. The whole variable domain, remainder taken from reference TRBV7-6 and TRBJ1-6, is GAGVSQSPRYKVTKRGQDVALRCDPISGHVSLYWYRQALGQGPEFLTYFNYEAQQDKSGLPNDRFSAERPEGSISTLTIQRTEQRDSAMYRCASSSRPDSNSPLHFGNGTRLTVT.

This clonotype was seen many times. For the CDR3, the DNA is TGTGCCTGGTATCAGGGGGGAACCGCCTCAGCTTTCTTT. Translation: CAWYQGGTASAFF. This chain links TRBV30 with TRBJ1-1; 7 bases agree with TRBD1. Germline V lookup: CDR1 GTSNPN, CDR2 SVGIG (reference sequence). The V segment lost 5 bases and the J segment 10 bases; nucleotides outside the gene matches: 13. The CDR3 consists of 13 residues. The full variable domain, rest sourced from reference TRBV30 and TRBJ1-1, is SQTIHQWPATLVQPVGSPLSLECTVEGTSNPNLYWYRQAAGRGLQLLFYSVGIGQISSEVPQNLSASRPQDRQFILSSKKLLLSDSGFYLCAWYQGGTASAFFGQGTRLTVV.